What follows are 23 T cell receptor beta chains derived from one specimen sequenced in a study of PD-L1 blockade in urothelial cancer. Assay: immunoSEQ multiplex PCR; the TCRdb copy retains only in-frame clones and omits some. The sample consists of 25,000 to 35,000 clones, around 87% of them appearing once. Source: PBMCs, taken around atezolizumab (anti-PD-L1) treatment. These TCRs come from a man aged 45-65 years with urothelial cancer.

V is TRBV30 and J is TRBJ2-5, with D possibly matching TRBD1 (6 bases). The V end lost 5 bases, the J end lost 4 bases, and 14 bases lay between the germline ends. Germline-derived CDR1 and CDR2 are GTSNPN and SVGIG (reference sequence). The CDR3 runs to 13 residues. CDR3 sequence: CAWARTVRETQYF. The DNA for the CDR3 is TGTGCCTGGGCTAGGACAGTGAGAGAGACCCAGTACTTC.

The chain uses TRBV7-8 and TRBJ2-3; 7 nucleotides agree with TRBD2. Trimming at V came to 4 bases and at J to 1 base, leaving 5 bases not matched to a gene. Germline V gives CDR1 SGHVS, CDR2 FQNEAQ. The CDR3 contains 15 residues. The CDR3 nucleotides read TGTGCCAGCAGCTCTATGAGCGGGGGCACAGATACGCAGTATTTT. This gives the protein CASSSMSGGTDTQYF.

The chain couples TRBV27 to TRBJ1-2; D uncertain. Trimming stripped 6 bases from V and 4 bases from J, with 6 bases between. The CDR3 contains 11 residues. Germline-derived CDR1 and CDR2 are MNHEY and SMNVEV (reference sequence). The CDR3 coding sequence is TGTGCCAGCAGGGCAGGCTATGGCTACACCTTC. This codes for CASRAGYGYTF.

The chain combines TRBV10-3 with TRBJ2-1; 10 nucleotides match TRBD1. The CDR3 extends over 16 amino acids. The germline V gene encodes CDR1 ENHRY and CDR2 SYGVKD. The V gene end was trimmed by 6 bases and the J gene end by 5 bases; junction bases not matched to a gene: 10. CDR3 sequence: CAISRPPGQGNNEQFF. CDR3 bases: TGTGCCATCAGCCGCCCCCCGGGACAGGGGAACAATGAGCAGTTCTTC.

The V gene is TRBV11-2, the J gene TRBJ2-3; the D gene is possibly TRBD2 (7 bases). Germline-derived CDR1 and CDR2 are SGHAT and FQNNGV. The V gene lost 0 bases and the J gene lost 1 base, with 14 bases spanning the gap. This CDR3 has 17 residues. The CDR3 bases are TGTGCCAGCAGCTTAGAGGGGGGGCCTAGGGGCACAGATACGCAGTATTTT. It specifies CASSLEGGPRGTDTQYF.

This chain joins TRBV6-6 and TRBJ2-7; 7 nucleotides align to TRBD2. The CDR3 totals 15 residues. V lost 6 bases to trimming and J lost 6 bases; unmatched junction nucleotides: 14. The germline CDR1 and CDR2 sequences are MNHNY and SVGAGI (reference sequence). The CDR3 here is CASSPSGAQRSEQYF. Written as DNA, the CDR3 is TGTGCCAGCAGCCCGAGCGGGGCTCAAAGGAGCGAGCAGTACTTC.

J is TRBJ1-2 and V is TRBV7-9; 8 bases match TRBD1. The CDR3 covers 15 residues. The J segment lost 6 bases and the V segment lost 0 bases, leaving 6 bases of the junction unmatched. CDR1 is SEHNR and CDR2 is FQNEAQ in the germline V gene (reference sequence). CDR3 region: CASSLAAGGVNGYTF. The CDR3 DNA reads TGTGCCAGCAGCTTAGCGGCAGGGGGCGTAAATGGCTACACCTTC.

V usage is TRBV18 and J usage is TRBJ2-5, with 8 bases lining up with TRBD1. The tail of the sequence fits TRBJ2-7 better, so the J call may be wrong. The germline CDR1 and CDR2 sequences are KGHSH and LQKENI. The CDR3 totals 13 residues. The CDR3 nucleotides read TGTGCCAGCTCACGGGACAGGATCTACGAGCAGTACTTC. Translated: CASSRDRIYEQYF.

The gene calls are TRBV19 and TRBJ2-7; a possible D gene is TRBD2 (6 bases). The ends were cut back, 3 bases at V and 2 bases at J, with 11 bases in the middle. Germline CDR1 and CDR2: LNHDA and SQIVND (reference sequence). The CDR3 spans 14 residues. The CDR3 sequence: CASSMGGLTYEQYF. DNA for the CDR3: TGTGCCAGTAGTATGGGGGGACTGACCTACGAGCAGTACTTC.

CDR3 residues: CASRIDRDRGYNEQFF. Written as DNA, the CDR3 is TGTGCCAGCAGAATTGACCGGGACAGGGGATACAATGAGCAGTTCTTC. The rearrangement links TRBV5-8 to TRBJ2-1, with TRBD1 identical over 10 bases. The CDR3 spans 16 residues. In germline, CDR1 is SGHTS, CDR2 YDEGEE. V trimming: 5 bases; J trimming: 4 bases; junction bases outside the gene matches: 9.

In nucleotides, the CDR3 is TGTGCCAGTAGTATGACCGGGACAGCCGTCTACGAGCAGTACTTC. Its protein is CASSMTGTAVYEQYF. The rearrangement links TRBV19 to TRBJ2-7; 7 nucleotides align to TRBD1. V shed 3 bases and J 3 bases; nucleotides not matched to a gene: 8. Looked up from germline, CDR1 is LNHDA and CDR2 is SQIVND (reference sequence). The CDR3 runs 15 residues. The variable domain in full, with the rest retrieved from reference TRBV19 and TRBJ2-7, is DGGITQSPKYLFRKEGQNVTLSCEQNLNHDAMYWYRQDPGQGLRLIYYSQIVNDFQKGDIAEGYSVSREKKESFPLTVTSAQKNPTAFYLCASSMTGTAVYEQYFGPGTRLTVT.

The rearrangement uses TRBV20-1 and TRBJ2-1; no clear D. The CDR3 covers 11 residues. CDR1 is DFQATT, CDR2 SNEGSKA, per germline (reference sequence). V gave up 3 bases and J gave up 13 bases, with 13 bases separating them. CDR3 nucleotide sequence: TGCAGTGCTAGCAACTCAAACTTACAGTTCTTC. Translating it yields CSASNSNLQFF.

Comments on this clone: The sample holds other DNA sequences that translate to the same CDR3. This sequence joins TRBV6-5 and TRBJ1-5, with TRBD1 matching over 11 bases. The trim removed 6 bases at V and 5 bases at J, leaving 0 bases unmatched. Germline CDR1 and CDR2: MNHEY and SVGAGI. The CDR3 covers 13 residues. The CDR3 nucleotides read TGTGCCAGCAGGGGACAGGGGGATCAGCCCCAGCATTTT. Protein product: CASRGQGDQPQHF.

The rearrangement links TRBV27 to TRBJ2-7; TRBD1 agrees at 8 bases. The CDR3 covers 15 residues. CDR1 MNHEY and CDR2 SMNVEV come from the germline V gene (reference sequence). Trimming took 3 bases from V and 2 from J; bases not matched to a gene: 6. CDR3 sequence: CASSLGQASTYEQYF. The CDR3 bases are TGTGCCAGCAGTTTGGGACAGGCTAGTACCTACGAGCAGTACTTC.

The sample holds one count of this clone. The chain combines TRBV9 with TRBJ2-1; 11 nucleotides line up with TRBD2. CDR1 is SGDLS and CDR2 is YYNGEE in the germline V gene. The J segment lost 6 bases and the V segment lost 3 bases, leaving 8 bases of the junction unmatched. CDR3 length equals 16 residues. The CDR3 DNA follows: TGTGCCAGCAGCGGTCCCGGGACTAGCGGATTCAATGAGCAGTTCTTC. Its translation is CASSGPGTSGFNEQFF.

This sequence joins TRBV27 and TRBJ2-2, with TRBD1 as a possible D gene (5 bases). Germline assignment: CDR1 MNHEY and CDR2 SMNVEV (reference sequence). This CDR3 has 13 amino acids. V gave up 2 bases and J gave up 8 bases, with 9 bases separating them. CDR3 in DNA: TGTGCCAGCAGTTTACTCAGGGTTGGGGAGCTGTTTTTT. This encodes CASSLLRVGELFF.

The gene calls are TRBV5-5 and TRBJ1-2; 7 bases line up with TRBD1. After removal of 4 bases from V and 4 bases from J, the junction contained 4 bases not matched to a gene. The germline CDR1 and CDR2 sequences are SGHKS and YYEKEE (reference sequence). This CDR3 has 13 amino acids. The CDR3 spells CASSPGQSYGYTF. The DNA of the CDR3 is TGTGCCAGCAGCCCGGGACAGTCCTATGGCTACACCTTC.

This CDR3 reads CASSLSTGNYGYTF. CDR3 nucleotide sequence: TGTGCCAGCAGCTTAAGCACAGGGAACTATGGCTACACCTTC. The chain recombines TRBV7-2 with TRBJ1-2, with D tentatively TRBD1 (6 bases). In germline, CDR1 is SGHTA, CDR2 FQGNSA. The ends were cut back, 2 bases at V and 2 bases at J, with 9 bases in the middle. The CDR3 totals 14 residues.

This chain connects TRBV7-7 to TRBJ2-1; 10 nucleotides agree with TRBD2. CDR1 and CDR2 from the germline V gene are SSHAT and FNYEAQ (reference sequence). V trimming: 1 base; J trimming: 4 bases; junction bases outside the gene matches: 4. This CDR3 region has 16 residues. The CDR3 sequence: CASSLEAGGSYNEQFF. As DNA, the CDR3 is TGTGCCAGCAGCTTAGAAGCGGGAGGGTCATACAATGAGCAGTTCTTC.

The V and J genes are TRBV9 and TRBJ1-1; D is uncertain. Germline V gene sequence: CDR1 SGDLS, CDR2 YYNGEE. This CDR3 is built from 16 residues. V lost 1 base to trimming and J lost 7 bases, with 20 bases between them. The CDR3 DNA is TGTGCCAGCAGCGTACCGCCCGGAGAGACCGGCCTTGAAGCTTTCTTT. The encoded protein is CASSVPPGETGLEAFF.

J is TRBJ1-1 and V is TRBV25-1, with 8 bases aligning to TRBD1. CDR3 length equals 13 residues. In germline, CDR1 is MGHDK, CDR2 SYGVNS. After removal of 4 bases from V and 5 bases from J, the junction contained 3 bases not matched to a gene. Here the CDR3 reads CASSATGGTEAFF. The CDR3 nucleotides are TGTGCCAGCAGTGCAACAGGGGGGACTGAAGCTTTCTTT.

V and J are TRBV7-8 and TRBJ2-5; D unclear. The germline V gene encodes CDR1 SGHVS and CDR2 FQNEAQ. This CDR3 is built from 14 residues. V was cut by 6 bases and J by 2 bases, with 13 bases left in between. The CDR3 region has the DNA TGTGCCAGCAGAGAACCAGGATTACAAGAGACCCAGTACTTC. Translation gives CASREPGLQETQYF.

The rearrangement joins TRBV20-1 to TRBJ1-3, with D unresolved. This CDR3 comprises 11 residues. Germline loops: CDR1 DFQATT, CDR2 SNEGSKA (reference sequence). Trimming stripped 6 bases from V and 3 bases from J, with 6 bases between. CDR3 in amino acids: CSAPVGNTIYF. The CDR3 DNA is TGCAGTGCCCCCGTTGGAAACACCATATATTTT.